These 24 T cell receptor beta chains originate from one sample sequenced in a study of T cells in Graves' hyperthyroidism and ophthalmopathy. Using RNA transcripts as the source, TCR beta CDR3 regions were amplified. A set of HTBI primers served as the primers for a first-round RT-PCR of the TCR CDR3. Each CDR3 protein is one row after TCRdb ran MiXCR on the multiplex PCR reads. The top ten hold more than 25% of the sample, which has some 510,000 distinct CDR3 sequences, around 21% seen once. Sequencing input: blood. The receptors derive from a man aged 18 to 30 with Graves' hyperthyroidism.

The chain is built from TRBV2 and TRBJ2-2; 7 bases match TRBD1. The CDR3 is 13 residues long. The trim removed 10 bases at V and 0 bases at J, leaving 2 bases unmatched. CDR1 and CDR2 (germline): SNHLY, FYNNEI. In DNA, the CDR3 is TGTGCCAAGACAGGGACGAACACCGGGGAGCTGTTTTTT. Residues: CAKTGTNTGELFF.

This clonotype occurred a few times. The chain recombines TRBV4-1 with TRBJ1-5, with D possibly matching TRBD1 (5 bases). V was cut by 5 bases and J by 4 bases, with 12 bases left in between. Germline lookup yields CDR1 MGHRA and CDR2 YSYEKL. This CDR3 has 14 amino acids. CDR3 bases: TGCGCCAGCAGCGAGACGGCAGGGAATCAGCCCCAGCATTTT. Its translation: CASSETAGNQPQHF.

This clonotype was seen at least ten times. The chain carries TRBV19 and TRBJ2-7; D is unclear. V was cut by 0 bases and J by 1 base, with 4 bases left in between. Germline CDR1 reads LNHDA; CDR2 reads SQIVND (reference sequence). The CDR3 is made up of 13 amino acids. CDR3 sequence (DNA): TGTGCCAGTAGTATAGATGCTTCCTACGAGCAGTACTTC. Translated: CASSIDASYEQYF. Using reference TRBV19 and TRBJ2-7 for the parts outside the CDR3, the full variable domain is DGGITQSPKYLFRKEGQNVTLSCEQNLNHDAMYWYRQDPGQGLRLIYYSQIVNDFQKGDIAEGYSVSREKKESFPLTVTSAQKNPTAFYLCASSIDASYEQYFGPGTRLTVT.

This clonotype occurred many times. The chain carries TRBV6-2 or TRBV6-3 and TRBJ2-6; TRBD2 aligns across 11 bases. The CDR3 runs to 19 residues. Looked up from germline, CDR1 is MNHEY and CDR2 is SVGEGT. V trimming: 5 bases; J trimming: 4 bases; junction bases outside the gene matches: 13. The DNA of the CDR3 is TGTGCCAGCAGTCCCGGTCGTAGCGGGGGGGCCGGAGGGGCCAACGTCCTGACTTTC. This gives the protein CASSPGRSGGAGGANVLTF.

This clonotype has at least ten counts. The V call is TRBV2, the J call TRBJ2-7, with unresolved D. Trimming removed 3 bases from V and 6 bases from J, with 15 bases in between. The length of the CDR3 is 14 residues. Germline V gives CDR1 SNHLY, CDR2 FYNNEI. CDR3 in amino acids: CASSENTDSGEQYF. The CDR3 DNA follows: TGTGCCAGCAGTGAGAACACTGATTCGGGCGAGCAGTACTTC.

This clonotype has ten or more counts. This chain joins TRBV28 and TRBJ1-2; D gene ambiguous. This CDR3 spans 15 amino acids. Trimming cost V 5 bases and J 4 bases, with 17 bases left between them. Germline assignment: CDR1 MDHEN and CDR2 SYDVKM. The CDR3 DNA reads TGTGCCAGCAGTAGTGGTTTAGGATCTCGCTATGGCTACACCTTC. It translates to CASSSGLGSRYGYTF.

This clonotype has at least ten counts. Sequence at one end of the junction differs from germline and may be a read error. J is TRBJ1-5 and V is TRBV15, with a tentative D call TRBD1 (6 bases). There are 16 residues in the CDR3. Germline loops: CDR1 LNHNV, CDR2 YYDKDF (reference sequence). The CDR3 DNA sequence: TGTGCCACCGGAGGCGGGGGCAGGACTAGCGATCAGCCCCAGCATTTT. This encodes CATGGGGRTSDQPQHF.

This clonotype has just a few counts. The conserved phenylalanine or tryptophan is not found at the CDR3 terminus, so this likely reflects a read error. The V gene is TRBV20-1, the J gene TRBJ1-1, with no clear D. This CDR3 contains 11 residues. Germline V gene lookup returns CDR1 DFQATT and CDR2 SNEGSKA (reference sequence). Between the trimmed V and J ends, which lost 3 bases and 2 bases, there was a span of 4 bases. The CDR3 region is CSARVNTEAFL. The CDR3, as DNA: TGCAGTGCTAGGGTTAACACTGAAGCTTTCCTT.

This clonotype was counted many times. The rearrangement uses TRBV14 and TRBJ2-5; no reliable D call. V lost 0 bases and J lost 5, with 7 bases in between. Germline V gene lookup returns CDR1 SGHDN and CDR2 FVKESK. CDR3 size: 13 residues. DNA for the CDR3: TGTGCCAGCAGCCAAGATCTTGGGGAGACCCAGTACTTC. Translation gives CASSQDLGETQYF. Full variable domain (missing parts from reference TRBV14 and TRBJ2-5): EAGVTQFPSHSVIEKGQTVTLRCDPISGHDNLYWYRRVMGKEIKFLLHFVKESKQDESGMPNNRFLAERTGGTYSTLKVQPAELEDSGVYFCASSQDLGETQYFGPGTRLLVL.

The V call is TRBV4-1, the J call TRBJ1-2; D not certain. Germline CDR1 MGHRA, CDR2 YSYEKL. Trimming took 0 bases from V and 7 from J, leaving 15 bases between them. CDR3 length equals 15 residues. CDR3 loop: CASSQEGSPVGGYTF. The CDR3 region has the DNA TGCGCCAGCAGCCAAGAAGGAAGTCCTGTAGGTGGCTACACCTTC.

This clonotype was detected many times. The chain uses TRBV28 and TRBJ1-1, with D perhaps matching TRBD1 (6 bases). Germline CDR1 reads MDHEN; CDR2 reads SYDVKM. The CDR3 spans 15 residues. Between the trimmed V and J ends, which lost 2 bases and 5 bases, there was a span of 15 bases. DNA for the CDR3: TGTGCCAGCAGTTTACTGGGGGGCAGGCGTACTGAAGCTTTCTTT. Translated, it gives CASSLLGGRRTEAFF.

About this clonotype: This is likely a read error, given that the CDR3 carries no conserved phenylalanine or tryptophan at its end. No DNA is shown, since the ends of the CDR3 on it are uncertain; the CDR3 is the one TCRdb lists. The rearrangement joins TRBV12-3 or TRBV12-4 to TRBJ2-2. The CDR3 is 15 residues long, counting both termini. The CDR3 sequence: CASSLAWENTGELCV.

This clonotype was detected ten times or more. V and J are TRBV2 and TRBJ2-7, with TRBD1 matching over 7 bases. This CDR3 has 12 residues. The junction had 6 bases not matched to a gene; V was cut back by 6 bases and J by 7 bases. In germline, CDR1 is SNHLY, CDR2 FYNNEI. The CDR3 bases are TGTGCCAGCAGGGAGACAGGGTTTGAGCAGTACTTC. The encoded protein is CASRETGFEQYF.

This clonotype has ten or more counts. The chain uses TRBV6-1 and TRBJ2-7; TRBD1 is a possible D gene (5 bases). CDR1 and CDR2 from the germline V gene are MNHNS and SASEGT. V shed 0 bases and J shed 2 bases, with 20 bases lying between them. This CDR3 is 18 amino acids long. The CDR3 protein is CASSEAVGADLSTYEQYF. The CDR3 DNA sequence: TGTGCCAGCAGTGAAGCTGTAGGGGCGGACCTTAGCACCTACGAGCAGTACTTC.

This clonotype was picked up a small number of times. The CDR3 coding sequence is TGTGCCACCAGTGGTCAGACAGGGAAAGGACAAGAGACCCAGTACTTC. This sequence encodes CATSGQTGKGQETQYF. V and J are TRBV24-1 and TRBJ2-5; 7 bases map to TRBD1. V gave up 5 bases and J gave up 2 bases; unmatched junction bases: 10. CDR1 is KGHDR, CDR2 SFDVKD, per germline. This CDR3 region has 16 residues.

The count of this clonotype is one. This sequence may be a read error, since a much larger clone differs from it by one base. The gene calls are TRBV6-1 and TRBJ1-1, with D possibly matching TRBD1 (6 bases). CDR1 and CDR2 from the germline V gene are MNHNS and SASEGT. V dropped 0 bases and J dropped 1 base, with 9 bases sitting between them. The CDR3 has 15 amino acids. The CDR3 bases are TGTGCCAGCAGTGAAGCATGGACAGCGAACACTGAAGCTTTCTTT. Translated: CASSEAWTANTEAFF.

This sequence joins TRBV6-1 and TRBJ1-1, with D unclear. The V end was cut by 6 bases, the J end by 3 bases, with 11 bases between. The CDR3 has 13 amino acids. CDR1 and CDR2 from the germline V gene are MNHNS and SASEGT. The CDR3 spells CASSPQRHTEAFF. CDR3 nucleotides: TGTGCCAGCAGCCCACAGAGGCACACTGAAGCTTTCTTT.

This rearrangement joins TRBV28 to TRBJ2-7, with 8 bases lining up with TRBD2. The CDR3 is made up of 15 amino acids. J lost 3 bases, V lost 5 bases, and 9 bases had no gene match. Germline V gene sequence: CDR1 MDHEN, CDR2 SYDVKM. This CDR3 is CASSTGTRAFYEQYF. The CDR3 nucleotides are TGTGCCAGCAGTACCGGGACTAGAGCATTCTACGAGCAGTACTTC.

The V gene is TRBV4-1, the J gene TRBJ1-1; unclear D gene. The CDR3 has 15 amino acids. The V gene's germline CDR1 is MGHRA and CDR2 YSYEKL. Trimming cost V 4 bases and J 2 bases, with 14 bases left between them. Written as DNA, the CDR3 is TGCGCCAGCAGCCCCAGGACTTTGCTCAACACTGAAGCTTTCTTT. Protein: CASSPRTLLNTEAFF.

Many counts were recorded for this clonotype. The chain joins TRBV20-1 to TRBJ2-5; D is possibly TRBD1 or TRBD2 (6 bases each). The V gene lost 6 bases and the J gene lost 4 bases, with 18 bases spanning the gap. Germline V gene data show CDR1 as DFQATT and CDR2 as SNEGSKA (reference sequence). CDR3 length equals 14 residues. The CDR3 sequence: CSASPGALLETQYF. CDR3 DNA sequence: TGCAGTGCCTCGCCGGGGGCGCTTTTAGAGACCCAGTACTTC.

This clonotype was observed a handful of times. This chain uses TRBV9 with TRBJ2-5; no reliable D call. The germline gives CDR1 SGDLS, CDR2 YYNGEE. Trimming took 4 bases from V and 13 from J, leaving 23 bases between them. CDR3 length: 14 amino acids. CDR3 region: CASSPNPQWSGLYF. For the CDR3, the DNA is TGTGCCAGCAGCCCCAATCCCCAATGGTCCGGTCTGTACTTC. Based on the CDR3 plus reference TRBV9 and TRBJ2-5, the full variable domain is DSGVTQTPKHLITATGQRVTLRCSPRSGDLSVYWYQQSLDQGLQFLIQYYNGEERAKGNILERFSAQQFPDLHSELNLSSLELGDSALYFCASSPNPQWSGLYFGPGTRLLVL.

The chain has TRBV20-1 and TRBJ2-7; the match to TRBD2 covers 8 bases. Unmatched junction bases numbered 4, after V lost 1 base and J lost 5 bases. CDR1 and CDR2 from the germline V gene are DFQATT and SNEGSKA (reference sequence). The CDR3 is 13 amino acids. CDR3 protein: CSARAGLDHEQYF. CDR3 bases: TGCAGTGCTAGAGCGGGACTAGACCACGAGCAGTACTTC.

This clonotype was counted at least ten times. This chain uses TRBV2 with TRBJ2-7; the D gene is possibly TRBD2 (6 bases). The CDR3 length is 16 residues. V lost 3 bases and J lost 6, with 21 bases in between. The germline V gene encodes CDR1 SNHLY and CDR2 FYNNEI. The CDR3 spells CASSEGGRRPTLEQYF. CDR3 DNA: TGTGCCAGCAGTGAGGGGGGACGGAGACCTACCCTCGAGCAGTACTTC. Together with reference TRBV2 and TRBJ2-7, the CDR3 gives the full variable domain: EPEVTQTPSHQVTQMGQEVILRCVPISNHLYFYWYRQILGQKVEFLVSFYNNEISEKSEIFDDQFSVERPDGSNFTLKIRSTKLEDSAMYFCASSEGGRRPTLEQYFGPGTRLTVT.

This sequence joins TRBV10-3 and TRBJ1-1; no reliable D call. V dropped 8 bases and J dropped 1 base, with 8 bases sitting between them. CDR3 length: 12 residues. Germline CDR1 reads ENHRY; CDR2 reads SYGVKD. The CDR3, as DNA: TGTGCCATCGCGGGCAAGAACACTGAAGCTTTCTTT. Its translation: CAIAGKNTEAFF.